Below, one T cell receptor beta chain is given with its context. Its antigen is not known. This record belongs to a study of memory CD4+ T cells and cytomegalovirus serostatus. Method: immunoSEQ multiplex PCR; TCRdb's copy keeps in-frame clones and lacks some. The sample holds 35,000 to 50,000 clones, approximately 84% seen once. The length of the CDR3 is 16 residues. Looked up from germline, CDR1 is SGHTA and CDR2 is FQGTGA. Trimming took 9 bases from V and 2 from J, leaving 23 bases between them. Single viable CD3+CD4+CD8-CD45RO+ cells were sorted as the memory CD4+ T cells. Donors' CMV status reflects serum IgG against pp150, pp28, p38, p52. Overall study findings and caveats: Suggested: most of the CMV-linked TCR signature lies in CD4+ memory cells. Each of some 67 CMV-associated TCRbeta sequences occurred in one to five individuals. A US-trained random forest predicted CMV serostatus with median AUC around 0.93.

Sequencing was carried out using memory CD4+ T cells from blood. The chain carries TRBV7-3 and TRBJ2-7; weak D call: TRBD2 (5 bases). This receptor was taken from an adult in good health and CMV-seronegative. The CDR3 here is CASLPGNSEWPYEQYF. DNA for the CDR3: TGTGCCAGTCTTCCCGGGAACAGCGAGTGGCCCTACGAGCAGTACTTC. Full variable domain (remainder filled in from reference TRBV7-3 and TRBJ2-7): GAGVSQTPSNKVTEKGKYVELRCDPISGHTALYWYRQSLGQGPEFLIYFQGTGAADDSGLPNDRFFAVRPEGSVSTLKIQRTERGDSAVYLCASLPGNSEWPYEQYFGPGTRLTVT.